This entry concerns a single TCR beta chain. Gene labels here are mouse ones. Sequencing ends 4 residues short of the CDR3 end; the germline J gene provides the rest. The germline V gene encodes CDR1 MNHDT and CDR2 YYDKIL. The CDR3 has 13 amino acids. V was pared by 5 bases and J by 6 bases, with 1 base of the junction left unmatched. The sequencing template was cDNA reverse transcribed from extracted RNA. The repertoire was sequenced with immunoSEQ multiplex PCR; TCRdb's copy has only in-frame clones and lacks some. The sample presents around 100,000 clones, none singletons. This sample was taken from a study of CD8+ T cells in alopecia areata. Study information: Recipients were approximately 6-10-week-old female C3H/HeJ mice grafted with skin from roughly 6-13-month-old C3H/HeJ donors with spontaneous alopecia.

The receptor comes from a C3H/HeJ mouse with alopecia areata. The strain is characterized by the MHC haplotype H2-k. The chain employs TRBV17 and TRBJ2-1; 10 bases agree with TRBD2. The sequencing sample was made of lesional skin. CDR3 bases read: TGTGCTAGCAGTCTGGGGGGGCTTGCT. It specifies CASSLGGLA. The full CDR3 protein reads CASSLGGLAEQFF.